Listed below are T cell receptor beta chains from one sample, sequenced in a study of CD8 T cells in ankylosing spondylitis. MiXCR, applied by TCRdb to the 5' RACE reads, yields one record per CDR3 protein. The sample shows fewer than 350,000 distinct CDR3 sequences, around a tenth of them seen only once. The sequenced sample consisted of blood, either unsorted or a sorted T cell fraction (not recorded which). The receptors were gathered from a female donor with ankylosing spondylitis or in good health (not recorded which). Each CDR3 is given with its conserved first and last residue.

TRBJ1-4	14	TRBV6-5	CASSYLGNNEKLFF
TRBJ2-1	15	TRBV5-1	CASSLRLNPYNEQFF
TRBJ1-1	15	TRBV10-3	CATRGQSEGDTEAFF
TRBJ2-2	13	TRBV5-1	CASSLEPTGELFF
TRBJ1-3	15	TRBV12-3/TRBV12-4	CASSYLGLSGNTIYF
TRBJ2-7	16	TRBV10-3	CAISVWTTSSSYEQYF
TRBJ2-1	12	TRBV12-3/TRBV12-4	CASSLRVGEQFF
TRBJ2-1	13	TRBV28	CASSPLRVFEQFF
TRBJ1-1	14	TRBV5-1	CASSLGGVGTEAFF
TRBJ1-1	14	TRBV20-1	CSAYGSDRKYEAFF
TRBJ1-5	15	TRBV7-2	CASSLVDTNNQPQHF
TRBJ1-2	12	TRBV7-9	CASSFTNYGYTF
TRBJ2-1	15	TRBV11-2	CASSLMLASYNEQFF
TRBJ1-3	13	TRBV20-1	CSAPSHGGNTIYF
TRBJ1-2	13	TRBV7-2	CASSQGNNLGYTF
TRBJ2-1	14	TRBV3-1	CASSLGTGYNEQFF
TRBJ2-1	17	TRBV7-6	CASTALQGKNSYNEQFF
TRBJ1-4	14	TRBV20-1	CSASQVGSNEKLFF
TRBJ2-2	15	TRBV7-9	CASSPSGRAVGELFF
TRBJ2-2	14	TRBV29-1	CSVEDRKNTGELFF
TRBJ2-7	15	TRBV5-1	CASHGGGTGNYEQYF
TRBJ2-1	15	TRBV9	CASTRGGGPNNEQFF
TRBJ1-4	15	TRBV28	CASSLSGSTNEKLFF
TRBJ2-3	15	TRBV7-2	CASSLATRGGDTQYF
TRBJ2-5	11	TRBV29-1	CSVGGWETQYF
TRBJ2-7	13	TRBV28	CASSLVRASEQYF
TRBJ1-5	15	TRBV19	CASSIGDLGNQPQHF
TRBJ2-7	13	TRBV20-1	CSARRDGAYEQYF
TRBJ1-6	15	TRBV5-1	CASSSRDRHNSPLHF
TRBJ1-1	17	TRBV5-5	CASSYTGTGGGGDEAFF
TRBJ1-4	13	TRBV20-1	CSAIDSRNEKLFF
TRBJ2-5	13	TRBV29-1	CSVERELRQTQYF
TRBJ2-2	13	TRBV6-5	CASTWRDTGELFF
TRBJ2-1	14	TRBV4-2	CASSQDVTRGEQFF
TRBJ2-1	15	TRBV7-9	CASSPRQPTFNEQFF
TRBJ1-1	12	TRBV28	CASRTGPVEAFF
TRBJ2-2	17	TRBV12-3/TRBV12-4	CASSLRDRGRRAGELFF
TRBJ2-7	15	TRBV12-3/TRBV12-4	CASSFSAKSSYEQYF
TRBJ2-1	14	TRBV9	CASSVGGLVNEQFF
TRBJ1-2	13	TRBV12-3/TRBV12-4	CASSSIRVQGYPF
TRBJ1-1	14	TRBV4-1	CASSQERARTEAFF
TRBJ1-4	14	TRBV5-1	CASSLTGFGEKLFF
TRBJ1-5	14	TRBV5-1	CASSLKLGGQPQHF
TRBJ1-5	15	TRBV7-2	CASSRTGISNQPQHF
TRBJ2-1	14	TRBV10-2	CASRTSRRGNEQFF
TRBJ2-3	16	TRBV20-1	CSAPNPLTPLRDTQYF
TRBJ2-3	17	TRBV7-6	CASSFLQTSGFTDTQYF
TRBJ1-1	11	TRBV5-1	CASRLGTEAFF
TRBJ2-4	13	TRBV7-9	CASSPGGRDIQYF
TRBJ1-2	15	TRBV18	CASSYTAGANYGYTF
TRBJ2-7	17	TRBV6-2/TRBV6-3	CASSSLVGRLLSYEQYF
TRBJ2-6	16	TRBV15	CATSRQGALGANVLTF
TRBJ2-7	14	TRBV20-1	CSARYRGTAYEQYF
TRBJ2-2	15	TRBV5-1	CASSQAEFNTGELFF
TRBJ2-5	13	TRBV24-1	CATSDSNQETQYF
TRBJ1-1	14	TRBV20-1	CSARPAGGYTEAFF
TRBJ1-5	14	TRBV30	CAWSAQGGNQPQHF
TRBJ2-3	12	TRBV29-1	CSVEQAADTQYF
TRBJ1-1	15	TRBV5-1	CASSRPTGMNTEAFF
TRBJ2-3	15	TRBV29-1	CSPGLAGANTDTQYF